This TCR beta chain emerged from a study of neurological immune-mediated disorders. The V gene's germline CDR1 is MNHEY and CDR2 SVGAGI. V was cut by 7 bases and J by 7 bases, with 13 bases left in between. This CDR3 contains 12 residues. TCRdb reanalysed the 5' RACE reads using MiXCR and keeps one entry per CDR3 protein. The sample has 25,000 to 35,000 distinct CDR3 sequences, more than 1.3% seen once. In its sample, this clonotype was seen many times. Antigen specificity is unknown. Study findings and constraints: Subjects shared no identical expanded-clone CDR3 amino acid sequences, suggesting private TCR-beta repertoires in all groups.

What was sequenced was PBMCs. This clonotype originated in a woman in her twenties or thirties with multiple sclerosis. J is TRBJ1-1 and V is TRBV6-5; D is unresolved. The CDR3 is CASIRLSGEAFF. In DNA, the CDR3 is TGTGCCAGCATTAGGCTATCGGGTGAAGCTTTCTTT.